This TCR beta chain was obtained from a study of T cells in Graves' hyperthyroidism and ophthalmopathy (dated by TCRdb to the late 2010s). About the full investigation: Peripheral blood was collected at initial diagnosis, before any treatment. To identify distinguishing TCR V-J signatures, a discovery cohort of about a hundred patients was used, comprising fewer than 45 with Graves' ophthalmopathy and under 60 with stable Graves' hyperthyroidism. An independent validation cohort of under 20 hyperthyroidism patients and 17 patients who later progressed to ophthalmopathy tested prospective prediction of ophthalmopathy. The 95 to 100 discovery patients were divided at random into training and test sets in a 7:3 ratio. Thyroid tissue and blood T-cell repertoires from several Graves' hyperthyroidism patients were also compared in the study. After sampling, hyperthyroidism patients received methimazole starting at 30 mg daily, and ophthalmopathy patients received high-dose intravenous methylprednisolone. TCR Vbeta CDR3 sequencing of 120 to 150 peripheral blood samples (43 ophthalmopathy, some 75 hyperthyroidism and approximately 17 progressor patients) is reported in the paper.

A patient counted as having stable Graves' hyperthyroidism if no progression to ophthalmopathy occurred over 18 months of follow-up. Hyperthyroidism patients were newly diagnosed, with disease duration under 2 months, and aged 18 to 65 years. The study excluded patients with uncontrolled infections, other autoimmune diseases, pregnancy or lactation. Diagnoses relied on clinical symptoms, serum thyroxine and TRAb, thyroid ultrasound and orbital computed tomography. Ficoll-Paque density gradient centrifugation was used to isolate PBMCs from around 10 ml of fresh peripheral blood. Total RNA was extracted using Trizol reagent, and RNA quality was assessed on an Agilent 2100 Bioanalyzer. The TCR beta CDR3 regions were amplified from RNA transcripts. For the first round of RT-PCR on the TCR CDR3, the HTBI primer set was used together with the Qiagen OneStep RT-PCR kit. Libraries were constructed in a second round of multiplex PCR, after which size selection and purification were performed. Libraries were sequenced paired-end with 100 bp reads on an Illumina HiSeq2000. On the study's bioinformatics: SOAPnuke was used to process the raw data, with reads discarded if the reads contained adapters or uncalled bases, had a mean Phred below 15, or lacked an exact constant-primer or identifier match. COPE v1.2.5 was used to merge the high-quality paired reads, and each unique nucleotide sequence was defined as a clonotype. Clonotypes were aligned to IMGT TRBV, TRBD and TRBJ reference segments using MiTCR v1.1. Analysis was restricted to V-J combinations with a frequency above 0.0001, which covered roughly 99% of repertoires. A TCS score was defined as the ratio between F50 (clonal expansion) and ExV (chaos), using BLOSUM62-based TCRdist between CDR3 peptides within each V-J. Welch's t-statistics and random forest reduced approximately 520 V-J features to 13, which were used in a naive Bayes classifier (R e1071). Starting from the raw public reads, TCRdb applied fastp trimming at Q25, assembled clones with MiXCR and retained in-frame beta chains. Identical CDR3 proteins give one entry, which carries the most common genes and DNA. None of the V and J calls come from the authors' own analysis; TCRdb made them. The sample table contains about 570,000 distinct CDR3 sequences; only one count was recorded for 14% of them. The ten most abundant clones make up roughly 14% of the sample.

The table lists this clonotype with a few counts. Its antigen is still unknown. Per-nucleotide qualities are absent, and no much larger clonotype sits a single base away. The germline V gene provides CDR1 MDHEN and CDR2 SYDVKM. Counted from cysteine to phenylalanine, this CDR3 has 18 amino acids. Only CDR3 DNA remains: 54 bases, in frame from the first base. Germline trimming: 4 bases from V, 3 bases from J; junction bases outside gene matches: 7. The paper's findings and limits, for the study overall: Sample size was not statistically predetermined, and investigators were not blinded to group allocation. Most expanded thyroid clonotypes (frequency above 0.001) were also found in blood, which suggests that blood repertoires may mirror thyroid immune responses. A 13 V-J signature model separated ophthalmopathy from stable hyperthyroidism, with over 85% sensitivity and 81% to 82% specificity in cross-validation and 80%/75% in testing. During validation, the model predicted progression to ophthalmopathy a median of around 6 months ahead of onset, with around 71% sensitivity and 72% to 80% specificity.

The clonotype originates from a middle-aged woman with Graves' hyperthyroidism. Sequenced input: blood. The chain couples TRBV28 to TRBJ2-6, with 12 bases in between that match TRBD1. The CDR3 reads CASSSGTGGVGGANVLTF. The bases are TGTGCCAGCAGTTCGGGGACAGGGGGCGTGGGTGGGGCCAACGTCCTGACTTTC. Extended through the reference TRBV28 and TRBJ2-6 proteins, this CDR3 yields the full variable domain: DVKVTQSSRYLVKRTGEKVFLECVQDMDHENMFWYRQDPGLGLRLIYFSYDVKMKEKGDIPEGYSVSREKKERFSLILESASTNQTSMYLCASSSGTGGVGGANVLTFGAGSRLTVL.